This TCR beta chain stems from a study of blood T cell repertoires in COVID-19. Study overall: Sites in the United States, Italy and Spain provided acute and convalescent COVID-19 samples.

This clone appeared a single time. Per the original methods: By means of reference gene primer amplification, nucleated cell counts were estimated. Some clones are missing from TCRdb's copy, which holds only in-frame ones; the method was immunoSEQ multiplex PCR. The V and J calls and clone size come from that table; D and trimming were worked out from the DNA. The sample lists about 270,000 clones; approximately 89% were seen once. The source is a man in his forties or fifties with active or convalescent COVID-19. Sample: peripheral blood.

CDR3: CASSPAEGFNQPQHF. The CDR3 nucleotides read TGTGCCAGCAGCCCCGCGGAGGGTTTCAATCAGCCCCAGCATTTT. V usage is TRBV6-6 and J usage is TRBJ1-5; no reliable D call. Germline lookup yields CDR1 MNHNY and CDR2 SVGAGI (reference sequence). V was trimmed by 6 bases and J by 3 bases, leaving 15 bases between them. This CDR3 spans 15 amino acids.